This TCR beta chain derives from a study of human T cells and chemical hapten exposure. Across the study: Patch tests put 0.01% DPC on the upper back, read at 6 days.

General study points: In comparison with controls, expanded TCRs gave rise to a significantly larger number of large CDR3 similarity clusters.

From germline, CDR1 is DFQATT and CDR2 SNEGSKA (reference sequence). This CDR3 is 12 amino acids long. V lost 1 base to trimming and J lost 5 bases, with 9 bases between them. This clonotype was counted once. The antigen remains undetermined. From the RACE reads, TCRdb called clonotypes with MiXCR, one entry per CDR3 protein. The repertoire holds approximately 120,000 distinct CDR3 sequences, with less than 10% as singletons. The time point denotes: patch test 2, 6 weeks after DPC sensitization. This sample's treatment: therapeutic diphenylcyclopropenone sensitization with weekly scalp DPC. Whole blood that had not been fractionated was the source of extracted total RNA.

The chain links TRBV20-1 to TRBJ2-7; possible D gene TRBD1, 5 bases. The source is a middle-aged woman with alopecia areata. Some clones in this sample may be carry-over from other donors' samples. The sequencing used whole blood, collected in connection with sensitization to the hapten diphenylcyclopropenone (DPC). The DNA for the CDR3 is TGCAGTGCTAGAGGCAGGGTAGACGAGCAGTACTTC. Its protein is CSARGRVDEQYF.